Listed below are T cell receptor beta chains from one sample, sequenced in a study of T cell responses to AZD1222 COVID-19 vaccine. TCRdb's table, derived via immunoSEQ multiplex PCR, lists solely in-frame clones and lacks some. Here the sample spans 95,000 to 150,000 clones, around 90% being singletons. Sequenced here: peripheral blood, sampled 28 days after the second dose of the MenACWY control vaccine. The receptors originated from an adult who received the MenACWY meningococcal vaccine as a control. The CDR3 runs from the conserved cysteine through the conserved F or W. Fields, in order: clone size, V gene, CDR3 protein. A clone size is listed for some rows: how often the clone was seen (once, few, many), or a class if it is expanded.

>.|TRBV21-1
CASSKTPILCLSEGYTF
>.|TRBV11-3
CASSGAGSYNEQFF
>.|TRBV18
CASSYGWEMNTEAFF
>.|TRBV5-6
CASSSRDSHQETQYF
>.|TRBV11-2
CASSWTGSSYNSPLHF
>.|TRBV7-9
CASSLAGASGNTIYF
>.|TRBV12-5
CASARGRGETQYF
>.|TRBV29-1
CSAAGGSSYEQYF
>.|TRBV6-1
CASSVVVGRGPYQPQHF
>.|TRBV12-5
CASGHDRGPEAFF
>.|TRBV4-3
CASSQDRDETQYF
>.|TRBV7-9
CASQIGSSGAYNEQFF
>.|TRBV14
CASSQDTVEHNRSYSNQPQHF
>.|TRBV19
CASSIGQYLTETQYF
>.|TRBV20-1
CSAGSNEKLFF
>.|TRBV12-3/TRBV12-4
CASRRTGDTEAFF
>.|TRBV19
CASSFEGGGQPQHF
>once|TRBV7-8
CASSLLTGPNSPLHF
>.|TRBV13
CASSTSGAGELFF
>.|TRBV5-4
CASSSAGLAGTGDTQYF
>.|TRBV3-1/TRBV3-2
CASSQVEAVLYNEQFF
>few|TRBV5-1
CASSLEAQNTEAFF
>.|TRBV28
CASSGPGRSEQYF
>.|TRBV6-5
CASSRTGDYGYTF
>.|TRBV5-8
CASSLSPSPLHF
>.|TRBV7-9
CASSLGASTDTQYF
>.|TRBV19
CASSIAYAGEGYNEQFF
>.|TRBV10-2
CASSERGSGNTIYF
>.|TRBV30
CAWGPGQGAYTQYF